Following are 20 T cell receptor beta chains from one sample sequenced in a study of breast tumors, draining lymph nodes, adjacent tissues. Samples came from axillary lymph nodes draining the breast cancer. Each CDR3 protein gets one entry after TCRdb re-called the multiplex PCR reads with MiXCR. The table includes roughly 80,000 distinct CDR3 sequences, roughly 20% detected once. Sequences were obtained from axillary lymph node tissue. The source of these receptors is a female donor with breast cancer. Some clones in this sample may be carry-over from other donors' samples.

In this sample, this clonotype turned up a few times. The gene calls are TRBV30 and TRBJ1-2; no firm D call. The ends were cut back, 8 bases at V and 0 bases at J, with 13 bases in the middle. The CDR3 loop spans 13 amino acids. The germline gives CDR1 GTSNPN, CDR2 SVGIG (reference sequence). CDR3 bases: TGTGCCGGGGTTACGAGGGCTAACTATGGCTACACCTTC. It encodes CAGVTRANYGYTF.

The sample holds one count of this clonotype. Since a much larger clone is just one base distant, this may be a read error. Here the CDR3 DNA reads TGTGCCAGCAGAACTGGAAACACCGTATATTTT. As protein: CASRTGNTVYF. The rearrangement joins TRBV9 to TRBJ1-3; D gene uncertain. The CDR3 is made up of 11 amino acids. Looked up from germline, CDR1 is SGDLS and CDR2 is YYNGEE. Full variable domain (outside the CDR3, taken from reference TRBV9 and TRBJ1-3): DSGVTQTPKHLITATGQRVTLRCSPRSGDLSVYWYQQSLDQGLQFLIQYYNGEERAKGNILERFSAQQFPDLHSELNLSSLELGDSALYFCASRTGNTVYFGEGSWLTVV.

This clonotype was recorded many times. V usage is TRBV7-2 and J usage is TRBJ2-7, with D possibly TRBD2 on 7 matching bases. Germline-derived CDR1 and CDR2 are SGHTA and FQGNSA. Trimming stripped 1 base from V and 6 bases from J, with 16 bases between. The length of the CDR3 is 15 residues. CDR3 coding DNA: TGTGCCAGCAGCTTAGTAGGGGGAGGGCCCAGCGAGCAGTACTTC. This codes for CASSLVGGGPSEQYF. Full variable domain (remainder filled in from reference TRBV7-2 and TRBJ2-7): GAGVSQSPSNKVTEKGKDVELRCDPISGHTALYWYRQSLGQGLEFLIYFQGNSAPDKSGLPSDRFSAERTGGSVSTLTIQRTQQEDSAVYLCASSLVGGGPSEQYFGPGTRLTVT.

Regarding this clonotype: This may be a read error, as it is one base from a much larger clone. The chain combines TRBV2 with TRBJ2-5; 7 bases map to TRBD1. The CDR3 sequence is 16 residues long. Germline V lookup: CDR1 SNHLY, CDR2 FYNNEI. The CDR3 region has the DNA TGTGCCAGCAGTGAATCATTCAGGGGACAGCAAGAGGCCCAGTACTTC. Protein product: CASSESFRGQQEAQYF.

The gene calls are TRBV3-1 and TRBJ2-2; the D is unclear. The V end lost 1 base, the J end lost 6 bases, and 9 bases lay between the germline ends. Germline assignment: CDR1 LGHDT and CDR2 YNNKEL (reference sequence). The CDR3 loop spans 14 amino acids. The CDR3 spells CASSQGGLAGELFF. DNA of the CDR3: TGTGCCAGCAGCCAAGGGGGATTGGCCGGGGAGCTGTTTTTT.

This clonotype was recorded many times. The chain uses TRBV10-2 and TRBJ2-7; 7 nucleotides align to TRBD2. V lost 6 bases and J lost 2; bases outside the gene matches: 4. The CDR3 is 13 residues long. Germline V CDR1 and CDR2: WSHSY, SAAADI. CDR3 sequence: CASRLAPPYEQYF. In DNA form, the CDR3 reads TGCGCCAGCAGACTAGCGCCTCCCTACGAGCAGTACTTC.

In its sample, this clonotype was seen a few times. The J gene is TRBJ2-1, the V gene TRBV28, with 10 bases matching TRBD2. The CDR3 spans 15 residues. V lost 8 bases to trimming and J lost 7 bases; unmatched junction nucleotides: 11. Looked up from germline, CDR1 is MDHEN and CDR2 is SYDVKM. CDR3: CASVGSGRASNEQFF. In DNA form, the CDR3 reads TGTGCCAGCGTAGGGAGCGGGAGGGCCAGTAATGAGCAGTTCTTC.

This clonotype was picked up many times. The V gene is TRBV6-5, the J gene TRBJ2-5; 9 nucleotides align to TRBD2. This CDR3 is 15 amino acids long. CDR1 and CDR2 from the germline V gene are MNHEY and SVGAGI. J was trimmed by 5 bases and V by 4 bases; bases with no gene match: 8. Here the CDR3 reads CASSLLIAGVETQYF. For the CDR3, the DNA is TGTGCCAGCAGTTTACTCATAGCGGGAGTGGAGACCCAGTACTTC.

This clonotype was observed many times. The CDR3 DNA sequence: TGCAGTGCAAAATTAGGGGCAGAAAGGACACCCCTCCACTTT. Its translation: CSAKLGAERTPLHF. This rearrangement joins TRBV20-1 to TRBJ1-6, with TRBD1 as a possible D gene (5 bases). V was cut by 6 bases and J by 11 bases, with 20 bases left in between. This CDR3 contains 14 residues. Germline V CDR1 and CDR2: DFQATT, SNEGSKA (reference sequence).

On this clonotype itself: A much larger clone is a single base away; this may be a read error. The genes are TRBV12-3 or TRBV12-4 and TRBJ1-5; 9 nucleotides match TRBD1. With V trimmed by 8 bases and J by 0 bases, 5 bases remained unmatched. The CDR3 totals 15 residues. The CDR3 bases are TGTGCCAGCTGTGGACAGGGGAATAGCAATCAGCCCCAGCATTTT. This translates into CASCGQGNSNQPQHF.

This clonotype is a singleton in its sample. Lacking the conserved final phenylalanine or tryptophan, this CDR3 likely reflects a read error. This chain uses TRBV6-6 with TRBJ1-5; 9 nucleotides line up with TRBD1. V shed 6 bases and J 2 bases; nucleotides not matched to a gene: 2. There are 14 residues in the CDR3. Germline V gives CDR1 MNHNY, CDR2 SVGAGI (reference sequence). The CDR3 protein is CASRTGGGNQPQHV. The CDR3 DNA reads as TGTGCCAGCAGGACAGGGGGAGGCAATCAGCCCCAGCATGTT.

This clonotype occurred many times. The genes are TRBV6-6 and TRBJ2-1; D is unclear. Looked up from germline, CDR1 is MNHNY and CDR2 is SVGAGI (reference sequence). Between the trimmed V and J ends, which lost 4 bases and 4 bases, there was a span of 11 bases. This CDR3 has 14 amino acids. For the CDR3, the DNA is TGTGCCAGCAGTTTAAACGAAGCATACAATGAGCAGTTCTTC. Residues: CASSLNEAYNEQFF.

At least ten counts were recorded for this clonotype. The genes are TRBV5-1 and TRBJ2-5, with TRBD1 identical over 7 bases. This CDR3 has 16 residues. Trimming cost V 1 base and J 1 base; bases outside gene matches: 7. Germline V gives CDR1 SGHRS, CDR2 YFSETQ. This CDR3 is CASSLFPGTVQETQYF. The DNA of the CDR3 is TGCGCCAGCAGCTTGTTCCCCGGGACAGTCCAAGAGACCCAGTACTTC.

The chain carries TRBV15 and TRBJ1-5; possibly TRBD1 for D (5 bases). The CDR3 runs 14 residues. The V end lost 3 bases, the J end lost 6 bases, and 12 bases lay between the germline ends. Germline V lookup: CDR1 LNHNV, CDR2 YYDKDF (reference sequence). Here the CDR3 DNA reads TGTGCCACCAGCAGTTGGGGGGGGGGTCAGCCCCAGCATTTT. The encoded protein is CATSSWGGGQPQHF.

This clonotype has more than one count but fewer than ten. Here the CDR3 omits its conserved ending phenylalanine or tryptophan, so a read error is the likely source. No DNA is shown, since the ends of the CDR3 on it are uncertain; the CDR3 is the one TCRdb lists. This CDR3 reads CASSLNPHPRL. The V gene is TRBV28, the J gene TRBJ2-1; the table's D call TRBD1 went unverified against the DNA. CDR1 is MDHEN, CDR2 SYDVKM, per germline. The CDR3 region is 11 residues in length, termini included.

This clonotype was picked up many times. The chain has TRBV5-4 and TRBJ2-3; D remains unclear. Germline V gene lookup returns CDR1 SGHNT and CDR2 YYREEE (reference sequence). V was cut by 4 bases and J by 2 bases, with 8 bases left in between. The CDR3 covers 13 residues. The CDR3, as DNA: TGTGCCAGCAGCCACCCCCACACAGATACGCAGTATTTT. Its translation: CASSHPHTDTQYF. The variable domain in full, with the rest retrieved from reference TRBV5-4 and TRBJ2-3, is ETGVTQSPTHLIKTRGQQVTLRCSSQSGHNTVSWYQQALGQGPQFIFQYYREEENGRGNFPPRFSGLQFPNYSSELNVNALELDDSALYLCASSHPHTDTQYFGPGTRLTVL.

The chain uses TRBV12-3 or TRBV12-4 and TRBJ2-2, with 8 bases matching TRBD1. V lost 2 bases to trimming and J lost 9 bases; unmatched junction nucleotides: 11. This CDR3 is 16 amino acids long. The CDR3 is CASSLYTGGLSWELFF. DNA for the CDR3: TGTGCCAGCAGTTTATATACAGGGGGTTTATCCTGGGAGCTGTTTTTT.

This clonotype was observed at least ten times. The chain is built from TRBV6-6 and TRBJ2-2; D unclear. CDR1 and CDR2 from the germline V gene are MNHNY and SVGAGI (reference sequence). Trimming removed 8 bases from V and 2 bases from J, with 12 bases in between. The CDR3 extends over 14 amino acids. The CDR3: CASGWAPNTGELFF. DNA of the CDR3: TGTGCCAGCGGGTGGGCACCAAACACCGGGGAGCTGTTTTTT.

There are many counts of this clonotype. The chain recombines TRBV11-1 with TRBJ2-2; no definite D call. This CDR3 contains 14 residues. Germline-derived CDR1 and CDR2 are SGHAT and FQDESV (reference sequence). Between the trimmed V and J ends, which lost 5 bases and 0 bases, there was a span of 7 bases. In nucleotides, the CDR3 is TGTGCCAGCAGCCCCTATGCGAACACCGGGGAGCTGTTTTTT. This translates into CASSPYANTGELFF.

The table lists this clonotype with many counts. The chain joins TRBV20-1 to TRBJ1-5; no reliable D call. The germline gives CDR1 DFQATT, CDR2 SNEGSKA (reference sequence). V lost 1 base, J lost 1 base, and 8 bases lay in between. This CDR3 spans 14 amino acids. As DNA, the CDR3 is TGCAGTGCTAGAGGGATACAGAGCAATCAGCCCCAGCATTTT. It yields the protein CSARGIQSNQPQHF.